The 28 T cell receptor beta chains listed next were all sequenced from one sample in a study of human T cells and chemical hapten exposure. Time point denoted: patch test 2, 6 weeks after DPC sensitization. Noted treatment: therapeutic diphenylcyclopropenone sensitization with weekly scalp DPC. TCRdb re-analysed the RACE reads in MiXCR, keeping a single row per CDR3 protein. Counted here are 95,000 or so distinct CDR3 sequences, roughly an eighth occurring once; the ten biggest clones make up 2.5% to 4%. Here the sequenced sample was whole blood, taken in connection with sensitization to the hapten diphenylcyclopropenone (DPC). The source is a woman aged 40 to 50 with alopecia areata. Some clones in this sample may be carry-over from other donors' samples.

This chain links TRBV20-1 with TRBJ2-2; 11 bases fit TRBD2. CDR1 and CDR2 from the germline V gene are DFQATT and SNEGSKA (reference sequence). The trim removed 0 bases at V and 3 bases at J, leaving 6 bases unmatched. The CDR3 length is 17 residues. The CDR3 region is CSARDGLAGDYTGELFF. The DNA of the CDR3 is TGCAGTGCTAGAGACGGACTAGCGGGCGACTACACCGGGGAGCTGTTTTTT.

The chain recombines TRBV20-1 with TRBJ2-7; unclear D gene. From germline, CDR1 is DFQATT and CDR2 SNEGSKA (reference sequence). The CDR3 is 12 residues long. V dropped 3 bases and J dropped 2 bases, with 8 bases sitting between them. DNA for the CDR3: TGCAGTGCTAGTCAAGCAGCCTACGAGCAGTACTTC. As protein: CSASQAAYEQYF.

This clonotype is medium-sized within its sample. The CDR3 is CASSVGTKINTEAFF. The CDR3 DNA reads TGTGCCAGCAGCGTAGGTACCAAAATCAACACTGAAGCTTTCTTT. The rearrangement links TRBV9 to TRBJ1-1; no clear D. V lost 0 bases, J lost 2 bases, and 11 bases lay in between. Per germline, CDR1 SGDLS and CDR2 YYNGEE. The CDR3 is 15 residues long.

This chain joins TRBV28 and TRBJ2-7; 7 bases align to TRBD1. The germline V gene encodes CDR1 MDHEN and CDR2 SYDVKM. The CDR3 contains 16 residues. Trimming at V came to 3 bases and at J to 0 bases, leaving 8 bases not matched to a gene. The CDR3 sequence is CASSFHRGMTSYEQYF. The CDR3 coding sequence is TGTGCCAGCAGTTTTCACAGGGGAATGACCTCCTACGAGCAGTACTTC. Variable domain in full (rest from reference TRBV28 and TRBJ2-7): DVKVTQSSRYLVKRTGEKVFLECVQDMDHENMFWYRQDPGLGLRLIYFSYDVKMKEKGDIPEGYSVSREKKERFSLILESASTNQTSMYLCASSFHRGMTSYEQYFGPGTRLTVT.

The gene calls are TRBV13 and TRBJ2-7; 8 bases map to TRBD1. Losses at the gene ends were 3 bases for V and 7 bases for J; bases not matched to a gene: 8. The CDR3 sequence is 14 residues long. Germline V gives CDR1 PRHDT, CDR2 FYEKMQ (reference sequence). The CDR3 DNA reads TGTGCCAGCAGCTTTCCGGGACAGGCAAGGGAGCAGTACTTC. The encoded protein is CASSFPGQAREQYF.

The J gene is TRBJ2-3, the V gene TRBV19, with D possibly called TRBD1 or TRBD2 (5 bases each). This CDR3 is built from 14 residues. Germline V gives CDR1 LNHDA, CDR2 SQIVND (reference sequence). The germline V and J ends were trimmed by 3 bases and 2 bases, with 9 bases remaining between them. The CDR3 region is CASSMMGDTDTQYF. Here the CDR3 DNA reads TGTGCCAGTAGTATGATGGGGGACACAGATACGCAGTATTTT.

This clonotype was observed a single time. The gene calls are TRBV7-2 and TRBJ1-2; D is undetermined. This CDR3 region has 14 residues. The V and J ends lost 1 base and 8 bases respectively, with 14 bases between them. Germline V CDR1 and CDR2: SGHTA, FQGNSA. The CDR3 coding sequence is TGTGCCAGCAGCTTAGAATGGCAGGCCGGGGGCTACACCTTC. It translates to CASSLEWQAGGYTF.

With respect to this clonotype: A single base separates this from a much larger clone, so it may be a read error. V is TRBV28 and J is TRBJ2-3, with D maybe TRBD2 (5 bases). Germline values: CDR1 MDHEN, CDR2 SYDVKM. The CDR3 length is 17 residues. V was cut by 2 bases and J by 2 bases, with 17 bases left in between. The CDR3 protein is CASSLLRIGSFTDTQYF. CDR3 in DNA: TGTGCCAGCAGTTTACTCAGGATAGGGAGCTTCACAGATACGCAGTATTTT.

This clonotype was seen a few times. The V gene is TRBV12-3 or TRBV12-4, the J gene TRBJ1-2, with 7 bases aligning to TRBD1. The CDR3 is made up of 14 amino acids. Trimming cost V 3 bases and J 4 bases; bases outside gene matches: 5. CDR3 sequence (DNA): TGTGCCAGCAGTTTCAACAGGGGAGGCTATGGCTACACCTTC. It specifies CASSFNRGGYGYTF.

The chain couples TRBV4-2 to TRBJ1-6; TRBD1 might be the D (6 bases). CDR1 and CDR2 (germline): LGHNA, YNFKEQ. The length of the CDR3 is 14 residues. V lost 4 bases to trimming and J lost 8 bases, with 12 bases between them. CDR3 loop: CASSRGQYDSPLHF. The CDR3 DNA reads TGTGCCAGCAGCCGCGGACAGTACGATTCACCCCTCCACTTT.

The chain uses TRBV7-2 and TRBJ2-7; TRBD2 matches 13 bases. CDR3 length equals 15 residues. Germline V CDR1 and CDR2: SGHTA, FQGNSA. The trim removed 3 bases at V and 3 bases at J, leaving 2 bases unmatched. The CDR3 DNA reads as TGTGCCAGCAGCTTGCGACTAGCGGGGGGCTACGAGCAGTACTTC. Its protein product is CASSLRLAGGYEQYF.

This clonotype was observed a handful of times. The genes are TRBV9 and TRBJ1-3; D not resolved. Germline loops: CDR1 SGDLS, CDR2 YYNGEE. The CDR3 is made up of 14 amino acids. Trimming removed 4 bases from V and 0 bases from J, with 8 bases in between. As DNA, the CDR3 is TGTGCCAGCAGCTTGCACACCTCTGGAAACACCATATATTTT. It is translated as CASSLHTSGNTIYF.

This clonotype was seen many times. The chain combines TRBV24-1 with TRBJ2-1; D perhaps matches TRBD2 (5 bases). CDR3 size: 17 residues. Trimming took 2 bases from V and 4 from J, leaving 17 bases between them. Germline CDR1 and CDR2: KGHDR and SFDVKD. CDR3 nucleotide sequence: TGTGCCACCAGTGATTCTTCCAGCGGAGCCGGGTACAATGAGCAGTTCTTC. Its protein product is CATSDSSSGAGYNEQFF.

The chain carries TRBV7-9 and TRBJ1-1; D remains ambiguous. The CDR3 totals 17 residues. Looked up from germline, CDR1 is SEHNR and CDR2 is FQNEAQ (reference sequence). Trimming took 4 bases from V and 0 from J, leaving 18 bases between them. CDR3 sequence: CASSSNTGRKVNTEAFF. In DNA form, the CDR3 reads TGTGCCAGCAGCTCAAACACCGGAAGGAAGGTGAACACTGAAGCTTTCTTT.

This clonotype was recorded at least ten times. The V call is TRBV19, the J call TRBJ2-1, with TRBD2 identical over 7 bases. The CDR3 is 16 residues long. The J segment lost 6 bases and the V segment lost 2 bases, leaving 10 bases of the junction unmatched. Germline V gives CDR1 LNHDA, CDR2 SQIVND (reference sequence). The CDR3 bases are TGTGCCAGTAGTATACGGGCCACTAGCGCGGTCAATGAGCAGTTCTTC. Encoded protein: CASSIRATSAVNEQFF.

The V and J genes are TRBV6-2 or TRBV6-3 and TRBJ1-5, with TRBD1 identical over 7 bases. Germline trimming cut 4 bases from V and 6 bases from J; bases unmatched to any gene: 12. Germline loops: CDR1 MNHEY, CDR2 SVGEGT. The CDR3 consists of 16 residues. The CDR3 protein is CASSSAPYRGGQPQHF. The CDR3 DNA reads TGTGCCAGCAGTTCGGCCCCCTACAGGGGAGGTCAGCCCCAGCATTTT.

The CDR3 bases are TGCAGCGTGCAGGGGGGTCTCACAGATACGCAGTATTTT. Residues: CSVQGGLTDTQYF. V gene TRBV29-1 combines with J gene TRBJ2-3, with D possibly matching TRBD1 (7 bases). Between the trimmed V and J ends, which lost 6 bases and 2 bases, there was a span of 12 bases. Germline V CDR1 and CDR2: SQVTM, ANQGSEA. The CDR3 extends over 13 amino acids.

This clonotype turned up a few times. The chain joins TRBV29-1 to TRBJ1-5; 8 bases are shared with TRBD1. Looked up from germline, CDR1 is SQVTM and CDR2 is ANQGSEA. The CDR3 runs 13 residues. The ends lost 6 bases at V and 2 bases at J; junction bases unmatched: 3. The CDR3 DNA follows: TGCAGCGTACAGGGGGATGGCAATCAGCCCCAGCATTTT. Its protein product is CSVQGDGNQPQHF.

This clonotype came up many times. The CDR3 spells CASSPPRQGNTEAFF. CDR3 nucleotides: TGTGCCAGCAGCCCCCCCCGACAGGGGAACACTGAAGCTTTCTTT. The J gene is TRBJ1-1, the V gene TRBV6-2 or TRBV6-3, with TRBD1 matching over 7 bases. Looked up from germline, CDR1 is MNHEY and CDR2 is SVGEGT. With V trimmed by 6 bases and J by 1 base, 8 bases remained unmatched. This CDR3 region has 15 residues.

This clonotype was counted between two and nine times. The chain links TRBV10-3 to TRBJ2-7; TRBD2 aligns across 9 bases. The germline CDR1 and CDR2 sequences are ENHRY and SYGVKD. J lost 0 bases, V lost 6 bases, and 6 bases had no gene match. The CDR3 has 15 amino acids. CDR3 region: CAISRGGLASYEQYF. DNA of the CDR3: TGTGCCATCAGCCGGGGGGGACTAGCCTCCTACGAGCAGTACTTC.

This clonotype showed up many times. The genes are TRBV7-9 and TRBJ1-2; D gene uncertain. Trimming left V 5 bases short and J 5 bases short, with 12 bases between. The CDR3 contains 13 residues. Germline V gene lookup returns CDR1 SEHNR and CDR2 FQNEAQ (reference sequence). CDR3 region: CASSPLPEYGYTF. DNA for the CDR3: TGTGCCAGCAGCCCCCTCCCCGAGTATGGCTACACCTTC. The variable domain in full, with the rest retrieved from reference TRBV7-9 and TRBJ1-2, is DTGVSQNPRHKITKRGQNVTFRCDPISEHNRLYWYRQTLGQGPEFLTYFQNEAQLEKSRLLSDRFSAERPKGSFSTLEIQRTEQGDSAMYLCASSPLPEYGYTFGSGTRLTVV.

This clonotype was seen only a few times. The CDR3, as DNA: TGCAGCGTTGAAGGACAGGGTCTGGGTTACAATGAGCAGTTCTTC. Protein product: CSVEGQGLGYNEQFF. This sequence joins TRBV29-1 and TRBJ2-1, with 7 bases lining up with TRBD1. Germline trimming cut 1 base from V and 4 bases from J; bases unmatched to any gene: 7. Germline CDR1 reads SQVTM; CDR2 reads ANQGSEA. The CDR3 totals 15 residues.

This clonotype turned up a few times. The J gene is TRBJ2-1, the V gene TRBV4-1; 10 bases fit TRBD2. J was trimmed by 10 bases and V by 0 bases; bases with no gene match: 9. Germline V CDR1 and CDR2: MGHRA, YSYEKL. CDR3 length: 16 amino acids. The CDR3, as DNA: TGCGCCAGCAGCCAAGATGCGCTAGCGGGAGTGGGGGAGCAGTTCTTC. Residues: CASSQDALAGVGEQFF.

Turning to this clonotype: A much more abundant neighbour one base away suggests this may be a read error. The chain has TRBV12-3 or TRBV12-4 and TRBJ1-2, with a weak D call TRBD1 (6 bases). The length of the CDR3 is 14 residues. Trimming took off 3 bases at V and 8 bases at J, with 16 bases between the two ends. The CDR3 region has the DNA TGTGCCAGCAGTTTGGGGGGCCTTTCGTACGGCTACACCTTC. As protein: CASSLGGLSYGYTF.

This clonotype has a count of ten or more. The rearrangement joins TRBV5-1 to TRBJ2-3, with 8 positions matching TRBD1. The CDR3 spans 15 residues. From germline, CDR1 is SGHRS and CDR2 YFSETQ. V shed 0 bases, J shed 5 bases, and the junction held 5 bases outside the gene matches. This CDR3 is CASSLEQGAIDTQYF. The CDR3 nucleotides read TGCGCCAGCAGCTTGGAGCAGGGGGCGATAGATACGCAGTATTTT.

The chain is built from TRBV7-6 and TRBJ2-3; 9 nucleotides line up with TRBD1. Trimming took 4 bases from V and 4 from J; bases not matched to a gene: 3. Germline V CDR1 and CDR2: SGHVS, FNYEAQ. The CDR3 consists of 14 residues. CDR3 region: CASSSGTGSDTQYF. The DNA of the CDR3 is TGTGCCAGCAGCTCGGGGACAGGGTCAGATACGCAGTATTTT.

In its sample, this clonotype was seen many times. This chain links TRBV27 with TRBJ1-2, with D possibly TRBD1 on 6 matching bases. This CDR3 has 14 residues. Trimming left V 3 bases short and J 5 bases short, with 13 bases between. Germline V gene lookup returns CDR1 MNHEY and CDR2 SMNVEV (reference sequence). CDR3 sequence reads: CASSFAGAMYGYTF. DNA of the CDR3: TGTGCCAGCAGTTTCGCAGGGGCGATGTATGGCTACACCTTC.

About this clonotype itself: Just one base apart from a much larger clone, this may be a read error. The chain has TRBV6-5 and TRBJ1-6; 7 bases line up with TRBD1. CDR1 is MNHEY, CDR2 SVGAGI, per germline. This CDR3 is built from 15 residues. CDR3 loop: CAGSYSRQGGSPLHF. The CDR3 DNA is TGTGCCGGCAGTTACTCGAGACAGGGAGGCTCACCCCTCCACTTT.